Below, one T cell receptor (beta chain) is given with its context. Its antigen is still unknown. Method: immunoSEQ multiplex PCR; TCRdb's copy keeps in-frame clones and lacks some. The sample has about 62,000 clones, 88% seen once. This entry belongs to a study of OX40 agonist ivuxolimab in advanced cancers. Study as a whole: Three individuals attained partial responses, comprising one hepatocellular carcinoma case and two cutaneous melanoma cases. General observations from the study: Certain nonresponders likewise exhibited a low normalized T-cell clonal expansion. Expansion of clones was among the lowest in partial responders at 0.1-3.0 mg/kg.

The TCR comes from an adult with an advanced solid tumor such as melanoma, head and neck, liver or kidney cancer. Source: CD4+ or CD8+ T cells sorted from blood, taken in a trial of the OX40 agonist ivuxolimab.

CDR3 in DNA: TGTGCCAGCAGCTTCAAGACGGGACTAGCGGGAGGGCCTGGCAATGAGCAGTTCTTC. Its protein is CASSFKTGLAGGPGNEQFF. The chain links TRBV7-9 to TRBJ2-1; TRBD2 aligns across 16 bases. The CDR3 is 19 residues long. The germline CDR1 and CDR2 sequences are SEHNR and FQNEAQ (reference sequence). V gave up 3 bases and J gave up 6 bases; unmatched junction bases: 11.